The source of this T cell receptor (beta chain) is a study of CD8 T cells in Susac syndrome. Random hexamers primed reverse transcription of roughly 0.45 to 1 ug RNA. TCRdb redid the calling of the immunoSEQ multiplex PCR reads with MiXCR, one entry per CDR3 protein. Among under 200,000 distinct CDR3 sequences listed, 94% were seen once. There are 12 residues in the CDR3. CDR1 SQVTM and CDR2 ANQGSEA come from the germline V gene. Trimming took 3 bases from V and 3 from J, leaving 8 bases between them. The sequence derives from a human donor with Susac syndrome. The sequenced material came from CD4+ T cells from PBMCs. The chain is built from TRBV29-1 and TRBJ1-2; D uncertain. DNA for the CDR3: TGCAGCGTTGATCGTCAGTACTATGGCTACACCTTC. Its translation is CSVDRQYYGYTF.